This T cell receptor (beta chain) comes out of a study of T cell repertoires in cytomegalovirus infection. Study outcomes and limitations: Clonotypes of TCR beta that were HLA-C-restricted and CMV-specific dominated the ex vivo response.

TCRdb passed the reads through MiXCR, listing each CDR3 protein once. The repertoire has 45,000 to 50,000 distinct CDR3 sequences, approximately 20% of them found once; the top ten carry less than 70%. A remark on this clonotype: Its antigen is not known.

J lost 6 bases, V lost 5 bases, and 10 bases had no gene match. The CDR3 is made up of 16 amino acids. From germline, CDR1 is LNHDA and CDR2 SQIVND (reference sequence). This TCR was recovered from a human donor in good health (CMV status not recorded). Some clones in this sample may be carry-over from other donors' samples. The V and J genes are TRBV19 and TRBJ1-4; 9 bases line up with TRBD1. The input for sequencing was CD8+ T cells from cultured PBMCs, taken from culture after CMV antigen stimulation. The CDR3 coding sequence is TGTGCCAGTAGTCACCGAATAGGGACAGGGCATGAAAAACTGTTTTTT. It yields the protein CASSHRIGTGHEKLFF.